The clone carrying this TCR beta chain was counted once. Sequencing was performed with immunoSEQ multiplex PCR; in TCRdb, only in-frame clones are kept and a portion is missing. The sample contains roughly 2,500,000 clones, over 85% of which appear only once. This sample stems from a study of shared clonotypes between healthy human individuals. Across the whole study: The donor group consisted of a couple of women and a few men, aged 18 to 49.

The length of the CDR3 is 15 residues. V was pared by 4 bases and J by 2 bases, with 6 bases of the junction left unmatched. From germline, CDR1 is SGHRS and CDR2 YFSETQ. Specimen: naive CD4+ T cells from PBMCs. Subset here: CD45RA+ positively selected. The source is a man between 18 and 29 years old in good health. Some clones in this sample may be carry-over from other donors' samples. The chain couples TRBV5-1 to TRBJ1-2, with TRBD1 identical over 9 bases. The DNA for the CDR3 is TGCGCCAGCAGCCCCCCGGGGACAGGGAACTATGGCTACACCTTC. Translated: CASSPPGTGNYGYTF. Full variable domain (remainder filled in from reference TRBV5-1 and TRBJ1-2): KAGVTQTPRYLIKTRGQQVTLSCSPISGHRSVSWYQQTPGQGLQFLFEYFSETQRNKGNFPGRFSGRQFSNSRSEMNVSTLELGDSALYLCASSPPGTGNYGYTFGSGTRLTVV.